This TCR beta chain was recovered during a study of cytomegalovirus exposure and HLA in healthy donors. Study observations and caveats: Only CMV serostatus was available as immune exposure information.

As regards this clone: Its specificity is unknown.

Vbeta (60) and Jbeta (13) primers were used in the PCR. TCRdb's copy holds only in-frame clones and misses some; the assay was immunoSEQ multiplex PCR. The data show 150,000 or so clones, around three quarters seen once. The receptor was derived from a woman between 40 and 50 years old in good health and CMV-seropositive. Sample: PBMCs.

In DNA form, the CDR3 reads TGTGCCAGCAGCTTGACGGGGGCCCGGGGGGGCACAGATACGCAGTATTTT. It is translated as CASSLTGARGGTDTQYF. J is TRBJ2-3 and V is TRBV5-4, with a possible D match to TRBD2 (7 bases). The germline gives CDR1 SGHNT, CDR2 YYREEE (reference sequence). V was shortened by 1 base and J by 1 base, with 16 bases between the two germline ends. CDR3 length: 17 amino acids.